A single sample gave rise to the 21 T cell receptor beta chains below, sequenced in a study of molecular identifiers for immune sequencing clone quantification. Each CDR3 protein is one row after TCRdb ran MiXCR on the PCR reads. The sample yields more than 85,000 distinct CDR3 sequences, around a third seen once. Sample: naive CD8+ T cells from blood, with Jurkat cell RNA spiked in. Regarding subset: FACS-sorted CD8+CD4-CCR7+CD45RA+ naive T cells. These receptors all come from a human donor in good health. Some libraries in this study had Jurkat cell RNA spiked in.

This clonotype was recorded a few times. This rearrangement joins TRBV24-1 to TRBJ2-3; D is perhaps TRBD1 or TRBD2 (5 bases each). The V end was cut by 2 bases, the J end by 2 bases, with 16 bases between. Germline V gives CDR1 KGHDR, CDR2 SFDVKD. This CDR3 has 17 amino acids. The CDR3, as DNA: TGTGCCACCAGTGATTCGGGGACCTCCCTCGTCACAGATACGCAGTATTTT. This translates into CATSDSGTSLVTDTQYF.

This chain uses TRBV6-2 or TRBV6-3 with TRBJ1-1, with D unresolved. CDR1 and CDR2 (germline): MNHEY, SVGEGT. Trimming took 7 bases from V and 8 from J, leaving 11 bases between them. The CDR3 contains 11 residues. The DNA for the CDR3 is TGTGCCAGCACCGACGGCGGGGAAGCTTTCTTT. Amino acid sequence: CASTDGGEAFF.

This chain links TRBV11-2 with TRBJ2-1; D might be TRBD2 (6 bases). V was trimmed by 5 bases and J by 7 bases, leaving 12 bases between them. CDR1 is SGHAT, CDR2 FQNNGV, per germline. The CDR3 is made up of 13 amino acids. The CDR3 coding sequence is TGTGCCAGCAGCACCGGGACTCTGAATGAGCAGTTCTTC. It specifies CASSTGTLNEQFF.

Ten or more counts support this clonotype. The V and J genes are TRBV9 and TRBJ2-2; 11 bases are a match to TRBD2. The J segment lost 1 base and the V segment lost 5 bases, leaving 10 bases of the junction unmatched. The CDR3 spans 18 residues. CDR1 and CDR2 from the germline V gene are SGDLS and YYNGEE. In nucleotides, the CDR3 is TGTGCCAGCAGGGGTCCCCCAGGACTAGCGGGGAACACCGGGGAGCTGTTTTTT. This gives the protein CASRGPPGLAGNTGELFF.

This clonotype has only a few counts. The CDR3 reads CASSLELEIGARQYF. CDR3 bases: TGTGCCAGCAGCTTAGAGTTGGAAATCGGGGCTCGGCAGTACTTC. The rearrangement links TRBV7-6 to TRBJ2-7, with D perhaps matching TRBD1 or TRBD2 (5 bases each). CDR1 is SGHVS and CDR2 is FNYEAQ in the germline V gene. The CDR3 spans 15 residues. V gave up 1 base and J gave up 9 bases, with 19 bases separating them.

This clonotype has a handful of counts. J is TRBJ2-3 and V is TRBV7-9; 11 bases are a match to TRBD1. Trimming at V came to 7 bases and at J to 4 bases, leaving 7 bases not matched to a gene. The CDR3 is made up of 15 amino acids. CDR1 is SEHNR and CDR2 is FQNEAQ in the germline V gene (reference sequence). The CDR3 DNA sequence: TGTGCCAGCAATCTCCGGGACAGGGGGTCAGATACGCAGTATTTT. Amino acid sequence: CASNLRDRGSDTQYF.

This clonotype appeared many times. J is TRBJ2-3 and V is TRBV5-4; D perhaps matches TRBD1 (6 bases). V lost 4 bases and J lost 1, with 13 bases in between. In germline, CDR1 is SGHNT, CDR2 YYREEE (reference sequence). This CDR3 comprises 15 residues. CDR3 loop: CASSVQGFGTDTQYF. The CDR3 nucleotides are TGTGCCAGCAGCGTCCAGGGGTTCGGCACAGATACGCAGTATTTT.

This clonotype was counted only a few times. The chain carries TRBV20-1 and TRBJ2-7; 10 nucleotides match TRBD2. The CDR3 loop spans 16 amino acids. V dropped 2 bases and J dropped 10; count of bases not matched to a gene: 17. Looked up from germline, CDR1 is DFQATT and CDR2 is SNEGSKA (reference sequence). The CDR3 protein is CSARSTWGTSVPLQYF. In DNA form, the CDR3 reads TGCAGTGCTAGATCAACGTGGGGGACTAGCGTTCCCCTACAGTACTTC.

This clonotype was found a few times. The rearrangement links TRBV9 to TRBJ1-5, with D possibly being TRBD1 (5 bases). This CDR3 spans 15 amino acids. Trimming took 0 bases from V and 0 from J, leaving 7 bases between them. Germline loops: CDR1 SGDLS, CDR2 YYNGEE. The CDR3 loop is CASSVEGHSNQPQHF. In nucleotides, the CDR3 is TGTGCCAGCAGCGTAGAGGGGCATAGCAATCAGCCCCAGCATTTT.

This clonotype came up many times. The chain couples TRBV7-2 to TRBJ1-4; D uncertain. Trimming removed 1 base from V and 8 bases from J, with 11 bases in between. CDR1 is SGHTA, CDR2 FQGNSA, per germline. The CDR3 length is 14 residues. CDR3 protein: CASSLGAGPEKLFF. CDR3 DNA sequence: TGTGCCAGCAGCTTAGGGGCCGGACCCGAAAAACTGTTTTTT.

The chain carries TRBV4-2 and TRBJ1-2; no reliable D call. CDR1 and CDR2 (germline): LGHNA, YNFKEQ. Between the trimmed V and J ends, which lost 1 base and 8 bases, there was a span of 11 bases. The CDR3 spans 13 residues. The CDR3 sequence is CASSQGGLEGYTF. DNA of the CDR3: TGTGCCAGCAGCCAAGGCGGGCTGGAGGGCTACACCTTC.

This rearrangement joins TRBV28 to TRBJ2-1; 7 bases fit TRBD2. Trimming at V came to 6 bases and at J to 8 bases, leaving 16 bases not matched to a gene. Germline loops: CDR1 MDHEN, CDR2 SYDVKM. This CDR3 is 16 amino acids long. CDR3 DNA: TGTGCCAGCAGCTCCAGACTAGCCATACAGTATGATGAGCAGTTCTTC. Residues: CASSSRLAIQYDEQFF. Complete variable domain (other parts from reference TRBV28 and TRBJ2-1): DVKVTQSSRYLVKRTGEKVFLECVQDMDHENMFWYRQDPGLGLRLIYFSYDVKMKEKGDIPEGYSVSREKKERFSLILESASTNQTSMYLCASSSRLAIQYDEQFFGPGTRLTVL.

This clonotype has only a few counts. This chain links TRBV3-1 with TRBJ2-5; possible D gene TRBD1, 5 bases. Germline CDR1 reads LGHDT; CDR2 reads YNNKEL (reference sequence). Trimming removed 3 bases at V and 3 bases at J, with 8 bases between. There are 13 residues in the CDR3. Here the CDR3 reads CASSHPREETQYF. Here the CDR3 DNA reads TGTGCCAGCAGCCATCCCAGGGAAGAGACCCAGTACTTC.

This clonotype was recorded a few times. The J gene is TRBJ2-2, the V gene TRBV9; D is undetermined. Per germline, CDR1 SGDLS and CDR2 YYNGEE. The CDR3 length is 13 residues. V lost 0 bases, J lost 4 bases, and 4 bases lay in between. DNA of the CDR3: TGTGCCAGCAGCGTAGAAGCCACCGGGGAGCTGTTTTTT. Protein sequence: CASSVEATGELFF.

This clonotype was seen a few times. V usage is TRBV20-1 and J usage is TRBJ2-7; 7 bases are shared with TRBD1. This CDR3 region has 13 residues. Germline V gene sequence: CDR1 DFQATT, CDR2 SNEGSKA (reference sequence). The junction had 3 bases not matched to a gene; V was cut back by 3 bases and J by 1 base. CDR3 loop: CSARDRYSYEQYF. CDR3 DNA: TGCAGTGCTAGGGACAGGTATTCCTACGAGCAGTACTTC.

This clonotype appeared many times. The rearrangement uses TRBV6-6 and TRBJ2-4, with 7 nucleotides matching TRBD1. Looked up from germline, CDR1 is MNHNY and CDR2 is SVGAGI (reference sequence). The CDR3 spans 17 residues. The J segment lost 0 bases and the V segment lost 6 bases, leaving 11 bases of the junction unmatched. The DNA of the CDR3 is TGTGCCAGCAGGCAAACGGGACAGCTACTAGCCAAAAACATTCAGTACTTC. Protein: CASRQTGQLLAKNIQYF.

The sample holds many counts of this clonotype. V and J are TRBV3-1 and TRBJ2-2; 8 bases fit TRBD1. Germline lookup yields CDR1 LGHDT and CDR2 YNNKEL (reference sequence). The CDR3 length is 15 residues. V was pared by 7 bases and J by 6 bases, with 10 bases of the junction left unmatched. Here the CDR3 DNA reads TGTGCCAGCACATCCCGACAGGGGTCAGCCGGGGAGCTGTTTTTT. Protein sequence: CASTSRQGSAGELFF.

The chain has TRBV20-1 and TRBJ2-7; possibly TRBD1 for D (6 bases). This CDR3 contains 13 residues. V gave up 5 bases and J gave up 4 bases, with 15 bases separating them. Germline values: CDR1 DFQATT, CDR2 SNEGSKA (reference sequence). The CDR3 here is CSAPGQGIYEQYV. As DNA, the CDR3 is TGCAGTGCTCCTGGGCAGGGGATTTACGAGCAGTACGTC.

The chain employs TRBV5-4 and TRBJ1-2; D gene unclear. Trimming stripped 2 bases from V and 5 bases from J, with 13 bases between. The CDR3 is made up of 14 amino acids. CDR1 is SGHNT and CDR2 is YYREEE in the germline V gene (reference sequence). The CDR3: CASSFGDLYYGYTF. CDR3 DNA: TGTGCCAGCAGCTTCGGAGATCTTTATTATGGCTACACCTTC.

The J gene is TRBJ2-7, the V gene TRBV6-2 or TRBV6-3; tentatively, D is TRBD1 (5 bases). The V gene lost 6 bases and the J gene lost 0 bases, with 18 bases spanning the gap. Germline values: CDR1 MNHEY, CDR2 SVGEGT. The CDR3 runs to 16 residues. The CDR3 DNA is TGTGCCAGCAGCCCACCCACAGGAAAGAGCTCCTACGAGCAGTACTTC. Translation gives CASSPPTGKSSYEQYF.

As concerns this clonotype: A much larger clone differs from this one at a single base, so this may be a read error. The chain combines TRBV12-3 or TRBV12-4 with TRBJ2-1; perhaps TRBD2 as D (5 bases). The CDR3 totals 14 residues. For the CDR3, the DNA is TGTACCAGCAGCAAGGACTCGCCGGGTACTGAGCAGTTCTTC. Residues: CTSSKDSPGTEQFF.